These T cell receptor beta chains were read from a single sample in a study of blood T cell repertoires in COVID-19. Method: immunoSEQ multiplex PCR; TCRdb's copy keeps in-frame clones and lacks some. The table lists some 140,000 clones, under 80% of them singletons, with over 10% in the top ten. Sequencing was carried out using peripheral blood. The receptors were sampled from an elderly man with acute or convalescent COVID-19. Each CDR3 is given with its conserved first and last residue. D genes are given only for firm matches. Rows may omit the clone size; those that give it use once, few, many or a size class.

size,J,V,D,CDR3,DNA
-,TRBJ2-7,TRBV5-5,TRBD1,CASSLAPTGGDLDEQYF,TGTGCCAGCAGCTTGGCCCCGACAGGGGGCGATTTAGACGAGCAGTACTTC
-,TRBJ1-2,TRBV5-6,-,CASSRGGYGYTF,TGTGCCAGCAGCAGGGGAGGCTATGGCTACACCTTC
-,TRBJ2-3,TRBV4-1,TRBD1,CASSQGRTGGTDTQYF,TGCGCCAGCAGCCAAGGAAGGACAGGGGGTACAGATACGCAGTATTTT
-,TRBJ1-3,TRBV5-1,-,CASRSGSSGNTIYF,TGCGCCAGCAGATCCGGTAGCTCTGGAAACACCATATATTTT
-,TRBJ2-1,TRBV19,-,CASSIQGYNEQFF,TGTGCCAGTAGTATCCAGGGTTACAATGAGCAGTTCTTC
-,TRBJ1-6,TRBV5-4,TRBD1,CASSLRTGNNSPLHF,TGTGCCAGCAGCTTGAGGACAGGGAATAATTCACCCCTCCACTTT
-,TRBJ1-4,TRBV5-6,TRBD1,CASSLNRGLEKLFF,TGTGCCAGCAGCTTGAACAGGGGCCTCGAAAAACTGTTTTTT
few,TRBJ2-3,TRBV18,TRBD1,CASSQGQVYF,TGTGCCAGCTCACAAGGACAGGTGTATTTT
few,TRBJ2-4,TRBV6-5,-,CASRGQQNIQYF,TGTGCCAGCAGAGGACAGCAAAACATTCAGTACTTC
-,TRBJ2-4,TRBV27,-,CASSPQLAKNIQYF,TGTGCCAGCAGTCCCCAACTAGCCAAAAACATTCAGTACTTC
-,TRBJ2-5,TRBV24-1,-,CATSDSRDPTETQYF,TGTGCCACCAGTGATTCTCGGGATCCAACGGAGACCCAGTACTTC
-,TRBJ2-4,TRBV24-1,TRBD1,CATSDQNRGQENIQYF,TGTGCCACCAGTGACCAGAACAGGGGGCAAGAAAACATTCAGTACTTC
once,TRBJ2-3,TRBV13,-,CASSSGFFGDSRNEYADTQYF,TGTGCCAGCAGCTCGGGGTTTTTCGGGGACTCACGAAACGAATATGCAGATACGCAGTATTTT
-,TRBJ1-4,TRBV3-1/TRBV3-2,-,CASSHLWTEKVEKLFF,TGTGCCAGCAGTCACCTCTGGACAGAAAAGGTTGAAAAACTGTTTTTT
-,TRBJ2-5,TRBV4-1,TRBD2,CASSRFSGGAGQETQYF,TGCGCCAGCAGCCGATTTAGCGGGGGGGCCGGGCAAGAGACCCAGTACTTC
-,TRBJ2-1,TRBV28,-,CASSLIRGNEQFF,TGTGCCAGCAGTTTGATTCGGGGAAATGAGCAGTTCTTC
-,TRBJ1-5,TRBV5-3,TRBD1,CARSLVGQGLIRNQPQHF,TGTGCCAGAAGCTTGGTTGGACAGGGGTTGATACGCAATCAGCCCCAGCATTTT
-,TRBJ1-5,TRBV4-2,TRBD1,CASSQERTGTMGQPQHF,TGTGCCAGCAGCCAAGAACGGACAGGGACTATGGGTCAGCCCCAGCATTTT